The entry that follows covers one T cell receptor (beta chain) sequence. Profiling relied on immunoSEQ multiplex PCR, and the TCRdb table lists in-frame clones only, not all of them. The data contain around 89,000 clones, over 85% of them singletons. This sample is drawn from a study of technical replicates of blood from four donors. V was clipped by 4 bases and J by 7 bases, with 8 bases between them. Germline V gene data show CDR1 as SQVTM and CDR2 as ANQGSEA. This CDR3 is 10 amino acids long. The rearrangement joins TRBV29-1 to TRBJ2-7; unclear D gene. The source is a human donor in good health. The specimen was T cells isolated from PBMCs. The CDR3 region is CSVGTEEQYF. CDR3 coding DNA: TGCAGCGTTGGTACAGAGGAGCAGTACTTC.